This T cell receptor (beta chain) stems from a study of blood T cell repertoires in COVID-19 (TCRdb year 2020). A note on the overall study: The collaborator samples originated in the United States, Italy and Spain and spanned the acute and convalescent phases of COVID-19. Where available, HLA class I and class II types were obtained from metadata supplied by the sample provider rather than from assay-based typing. The repertoires were released in a freely available public database intended as a resource for research on the immune response to SARS-CoV-2. The sample metadata nearly always contained a de-identified subject ID, COVID-19 status, age in years and sex. The prospective study material was composed of cDNA or gDNA derived from T cells, B-cell-depleted T cells, or PBMCs. Deeply sampled blood TCRbeta repertoires from subjects exposed to, actively infected with, or recovered from COVID-19 were included in the dataset. Samples were obtained from the ongoing ImmuneRACE study (first 160 participants) and from some 1,300 subjects provided by 6 global collaborators. Here is what the overall study found, with its caveats: How much clinical and demographic metadata was included differed by source and by participant, and the metadata was provided uncurated.

The immunoSEQ Assay, a bias-controlled multiplex PCR, was used to amplify TCRbeta CDR3 regions from genomic DNA. In the original analysis: The number of nucleated cells in each sample was estimated by amplification of reference gene primers within the assay. To quantify the absolute abundance of each unique TCRbeta CDR3 rearrangement, sequence reads were collapsed and filtered. For each sample, productive Simpson clonality was calculated as the square root of Simpson's diversity index across productive rearrangements. TCRdb mirrors the immuneACCESS table, restricted to in-frame sequences. Some clones are absent from its copies; in checked studies, under half trace to an unresolved V gene, and the reason for the others is unknown. The V and J calls and clone size come from that table; D and trimming were worked out from the DNA. The sample yields tens of thousands of clones; roughly four fifths were counted once. The ten largest clones capture about 45% of the sample.

With regard to this clone: Its antigen has not been determined. Nothing much larger sits one base from this clone, and base qualities are not available.

Each collaborating institution followed its own protocols to collect whole blood in K2EDTA tubes. For TCRbeta analysis, collaborators shipped samples as frozen whole blood, isolated PBMCs, or DNA extracted from either of those sample types. V drops 6 bases and J drops 2 bases, leaving 10 bases in between. For CDR1 and CDR2, the germline V gene lists SQVTM and ANQGSEA. Counted from cysteine to phenylalanine, this CDR3 has 12 amino acids. Only the CDR3 DNA is retained, 36 bases long and in frame from the first base. The sequence was obtained from a human donor in a cohort sampled during active COVID-19. The sequence joins TRBV29-1 to TRBJ1-2; tentative D gene TRBD1, with 6 bases matching. The material sequenced was peripheral blood. In nucleotide form, the sequence is TGCAGCGTAGATCAGGGGAACTATGGCTACACCTTC. This gives the protein CSVDQGNYGYTF.